Detailed here is one T cell receptor (beta chain). This clonotype was recorded at least ten times. The antigen this receptor binds is unknown. There are no base qualities to consult, and no much larger clone falls within one base. Trimming removed 1 base from V and 4 bases from J; the gene matches leave 5 bases unexplained. There are 14 amino acids in the CDR3, from cysteine to phenylalanine inclusive. Only CDR3 DNA remains: 42 bases, in frame from the first base. The germline V gene (reference sequence) sets CDR1 to DFQATT and CDR2 to SNEGSKA. Only healthy Caucasian donors were included. Using Miltenyi CD45RO+ enrichment and human naive T-cell isolation kits, memory (CD45RO+) and naive T cells were isolated from PBMC. This sample was taken from a study of identical twins listed by TCRdb under 2016. With respect to the entire study: To test whether fetal clonotypes persist, the study used deep sequencing on TCR alpha and beta repertoires from monozygotic twins, unrelated adults of various ages, and cord blood. To rule out contamination, the twin experiments were replicated at different times with different library preparation protocols. What the work shows at the level of the full study, not this receptor alone: A weaker excess of twin sharing was found in beta out-of-frame sequences because the signal-to-noise ratio was lowered by fewer shared sequences. Invariant T cells such as MAIT and iNKT could partly confound zero-insertion analyses, though diverse VJ usage argued against this for most clonotypes. In monozygotic twins, out-of-frame TCR alpha sharing was systematically underestimated by recombination models, although the models agreed with sharing between unrelated individuals. Because the same donors could not be followed over many years, the conclusions depended on cross-sectional statistical analysis. Fewer insertions were carried by abundant cord blood beta clonotypes, a similar but weaker trend appeared in young adult naive repertoires, and no such trend appeared in memory repertoires. Compared with coincidental sharing between unrelated individuals, out-of-frame TCR alpha sequences shared between twins showed an excess of sequences with low generation probability.

Receptor amplification or capture employed 5' RACE. Data came from an Illumina HiSeq 2000. Template switching introduced a universal primer binding site; the final cDNA contained a unique molecular identifier, enabling accurate counting of TCR cDNA molecules. First-strand cDNA for TCR alpha and beta chains was synthesized from specific primers in the conserved constant-segment region. Each cDNA library was double barcoded, with a SMART-Mk sample barcode plus Illumina barcodes, to control for contamination. Two successive PCR steps introduced TruSeq adapter sequences along with Illumina sample barcodes. The Illumina HiSeq platform was used with custom primers to sequence TCR alpha and beta cDNA libraries. The source study handled its data this way. MiGEC processed the raw reads to extract unique molecular identifiers, while MiXCR was used to determine the CDR3 positions. For each individual, recombination models were inferred using an EM algorithm with the repgenHMM and IGoR tools. Shared clonotypes were analyzed with the tcR package in R, and sharing was normalized by the product of cloneset sizes. Out-of-frame nonproductive sequences were analyzed to study raw recombination free of thymic and clonal selection effects. TCRdb reran the public reads through fastp at Q25 and MiXCR, keeping productive beta chains. Identical CDR3 protein sequences are pooled into one entry, listed with their most common genes and DNA. The V and J calls come from TCRdb's annotation, not from the publication. The sample has about 150,000 distinct CDR3 sequences on record, roughly 3.5% of them singletons. The leading ten clones occupy more than 6.5% of the sample.

The receptor comes from a man aged 18 to 29 in good health. Recombination joined TRBV20-1 with TRBJ2-3, and 7 bases in between align with TRBD1. The sequenced sample consisted of memory T cells sorted from blood. The cell subset or site label, as the study defines it: CD45RO+ enriched T cells. DNA sequence: TGCAGTGCTAGAGGACAGGGCTCCCCAGATACGCAGTATTTT. This yields the protein CSARGQGSPDTQYF.